These 8 T cell receptor beta chains were sequenced from one sample in a study of beta chain features in type 1 diabetes. Study-level findings and limits: When Type 1 diabetes patients were examined, their TCRB CDR3s proved moderately but significantly shorter in all four CD4+ subsets.

TCRB transcripts that were expressed got sequenced, as all of the isolated RNA had been reverse transcribed. The data were produced by immunoSEQ multiplex PCR, yet TCRdb's version contains in-frame clones alone and is incomplete. The sample has approximately 160,000 clones; roughly 60% are singletons. Antigens of these TCRs are unknown. Material for sequencing was naive CD4+ T cells from blood. These receptors were obtained from a man aged 30 to 39 with type 1 diabetes.

This clone appeared once. The chain joins TRBV18 to TRBJ2-6, with TRBD1 identical over 9 bases. The CDR3 is 17 amino acids. From germline, CDR1 is KGHSH and CDR2 LQKENI. V lost 0 bases to trimming and J lost 0 bases; unmatched junction nucleotides: 0. CDR3 region: CASSPPGQGSGANVLTF. The DNA for the CDR3 is TGTGCCAGCTCACCACCGGGACAGGGCTCTGGGGCCAACGTCCTGACTTTC.

The chain carries TRBV7-2 and TRBJ1-1, with D uncertain. Germline CDR1 is SGHTA and CDR2 is FQGNSA. V lost 0 bases, J lost 3 bases, and 8 bases lay in between. The CDR3 extends over 14 amino acids. CDR3: CASSLAQQHTEAFF. CDR3 DNA: TGTGCCAGCAGCTTAGCGCAGCAACACACTGAAGCTTTCTTT.

The J gene is TRBJ1-2, the V gene TRBV7-9; D is uncertain. Germline CDR1 SEHNR, CDR2 FQNEAQ (reference sequence). Trimming took off 6 bases at V and 5 bases at J, with 19 bases between the two ends. The length of the CDR3 is 15 residues. The CDR3 sequence: CASSVSGRTPYGYTF. CDR3 DNA: TGTGCCAGCAGTGTTAGCGGCCGGACGCCTTATGGCTACACCTTC. Using reference TRBV7-9 and TRBJ1-2 for the parts outside the CDR3, the full variable domain is DTGVSQNPRHKITKRGQNVTFRCDPISEHNRLYWYRQTLGQGPEFLTYFQNEAQLEKSRLLSDRFSAERPKGSFSTLEIQRTEQGDSAMYLCASSVSGRTPYGYTFGSGTRLTVV.

This clone came up a few times. V gene TRBV29-1 combines with J gene TRBJ2-2, with a weak D call TRBD1 (6 bases). From germline, CDR1 is SQVTM and CDR2 ANQGSEA. V shed 7 bases and J shed 2 bases, with 8 bases lying between them. This CDR3 region has 12 residues. CDR3 sequence: CSAGENTGELFF. The CDR3 bases are TGCAGCGCAGGGGAAAACACCGGGGAGCTGTTTTTT.

The J gene is TRBJ1-2, the V gene TRBV30, with 9 bases matching TRBD1. CDR1 is GTSNPN and CDR2 is SVGIG in the germline V gene (reference sequence). With V trimmed by 1 base and J by 8 bases, 5 bases remained unmatched. The CDR3 runs to 13 residues. The chain's CDR3 is CAWSETGGGGYTF. The CDR3 nucleotides read TGTGCCTGGAGTGAGACAGGGGGAGGCGGCTACACCTTC.

This clone was recorded a few times. The J gene is TRBJ2-3, the V gene TRBV15, with TRBD2 matching over 7 bases. Germline V gene sequence: CDR1 LNHNV, CDR2 YYDKDF (reference sequence). Germline trimming cut 3 bases from V and 10 bases from J; bases unmatched to any gene: 7. This CDR3 has 13 residues. CDR3 nucleotides: TGTGCCACCAGCAGTGCCGGACTAGTGGCGCAGTATTTT. This gives the protein CATSSAGLVAQYF.

The table lists this clone with a count of one. This sequence joins TRBV30 and TRBJ1-4; D might be TRBD1 (5 bases). The germline gives CDR1 GTSNPN, CDR2 SVGIG (reference sequence). V was trimmed by 0 bases and J by 5 bases, leaving 13 bases between them. The CDR3 totals 15 residues. The DNA for the CDR3 is TGTGCCTGGAGTGTACTGGGGACGGGGAATGAAAAACTGTTTTTT. Protein: CAWSVLGTGNEKLFF.

The V call is TRBV29-1, the J call TRBJ2-3, with D possibly being TRBD1 (6 bases). The CDR3 runs to 12 residues. Germline assignment: CDR1 SQVTM and CDR2 ANQGSEA. Trimming shortened V by 7 bases and J by 3 bases, and 11 bases separated the two germline ends. For the CDR3, the DNA is TGCAGCGCCGGACAGAGAACAGATACGCAGTATTTT. Protein product: CSAGQRTDTQYF.